This TCR beta chain was sequenced in a study of blood T cell repertoires in COVID-19. Study at large: Material from acute and convalescent COVID-19 was sourced from the United States, Italy and Spain. In each case, the material was cDNA or gDNA derived from T cells, B-cell-depleted T cells, or PBMCs.

Germline V gene data show CDR1 as SGHAT and CDR2 as FQDESV (reference sequence). The CDR3 runs to 15 residues. V shed 5 bases and J shed 5 bases, with 18 bases lying between them. Authors' processing steps: Nucleated cell number was recorded as an estimate derived from reference gene primer amplification. Data came from immunoSEQ multiplex PCR; TCRdb stores just in-frame clones and leaves some out. Clone size and V and J calls were adopted from that table, with D and trimming inferred from the DNA. The data contain some 140,000 clones, 79% of them singletons. The sequenced material came from peripheral blood. The TCR originated in a man aged 60 to 75 with acute or convalescent COVID-19. The rearrangement joins TRBV11-1 to TRBJ1-2; TRBD1 might be the D (6 bases). For the CDR3, the DNA is TGTGCCAGCAGCCTAGGACAGCGGGTAGAATATGGCTACACCTTC. Residues: CASSLGQRVEYGYTF.